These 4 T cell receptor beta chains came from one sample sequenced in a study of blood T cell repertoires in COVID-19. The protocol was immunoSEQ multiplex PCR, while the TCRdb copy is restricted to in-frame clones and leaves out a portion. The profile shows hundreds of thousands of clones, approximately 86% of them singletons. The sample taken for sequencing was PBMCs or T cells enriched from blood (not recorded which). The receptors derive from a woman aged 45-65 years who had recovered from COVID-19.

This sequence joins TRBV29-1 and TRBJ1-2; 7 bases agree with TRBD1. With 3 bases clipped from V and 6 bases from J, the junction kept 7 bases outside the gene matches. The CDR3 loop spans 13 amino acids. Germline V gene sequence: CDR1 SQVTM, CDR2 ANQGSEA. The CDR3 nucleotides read TGCAGCGTTGATGCGAGGGGGCAGAATGGCTACACCTTC. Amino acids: CSVDARGQNGYTF.

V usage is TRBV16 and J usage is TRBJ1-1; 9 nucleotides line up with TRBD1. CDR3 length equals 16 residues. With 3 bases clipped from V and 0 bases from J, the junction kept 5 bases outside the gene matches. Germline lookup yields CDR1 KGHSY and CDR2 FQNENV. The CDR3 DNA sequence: TGTGCCAGCAGCCAGGGGACAGGGAACGTGAACACTGAAGCTTTCTTT. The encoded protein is CASSQGTGNVNTEAFF.

The DNA of the CDR3 is TGTGCCAGCAGCTTAGGTCCGGGACTAGCGGGAGGTCCACGGGACAATGAGCAGTTCTTC. This sequence encodes CASSLGPGLAGGPRDNEQFF. V usage is TRBV7-8 and J usage is TRBJ2-1; 15 bases line up with TRBD2. The trim removed 1 base at V and 5 bases at J, leaving 12 bases unmatched. From germline, CDR1 is SGHVS and CDR2 FQNEAQ. The CDR3 is 20 residues long. Together with reference TRBV7-8 and TRBJ2-1, the CDR3 gives the full variable domain: GAGVSQSPRYKVAKRGQDVALRCDPISGHVSLFWYQQALGQGPEFLTYFQNEAQLDKSGLPSDRFFAERPEGSVSTLKIQRTQQEDSAVYLCASSLGPGLAGGPRDNEQFFGPGTRLTVL.

As DNA, the CDR3 is TGTGCCAGCAGTCCGGACAGGGGACGAGAGACCCAGTACTTC. Amino acids: CASSPDRGRETQYF. The V gene is TRBV28, the J gene TRBJ2-5, with 9 bases that match TRBD1. The junction had 5 bases not matched to a gene; V was cut back by 5 bases and J by 4 bases. CDR3 size: 14 residues. Germline CDR1 reads MDHEN; CDR2 reads SYDVKM.